These 26 T cell receptor beta chains originate from one sample sequenced in a study of blood T cell repertoires in COVID-19. Profiling relied on immunoSEQ multiplex PCR, and the TCRdb table lists in-frame clones only, not all of them. The table has more than 300,000 clones, around 90% seen once. The sequencing input was PBMCs or T cells enriched from blood (not recorded which). These TCRs come from a woman in her twenties or thirties who had recovered from COVID-19.

J is TRBJ2-2 and V is TRBV4-3; the D is unclear. Trimming took 0 bases from V and 0 from J, leaving 11 bases between them. Germline CDR1 and CDR2: LGHNA and YSLEER. This CDR3 spans 17 amino acids. The CDR3 protein is CASSQDLGRANTGELFF. The CDR3 DNA reads TGCGCCAGCAGCCAAGATTTGGGCCGTGCGAACACCGGGGAGCTGTTTTTT.

This chain joins TRBV24-1 and TRBJ2-2; the match to TRBD1 covers 9 bases. From germline, CDR1 is KGHDR and CDR2 SFDVKD. CDR3 size: 15 residues. J gave up 3 bases and V 4 bases, and 2 bases lay outside the gene matches. CDR3 loop: CATSEGDRDTGELFF. The CDR3, as DNA: TGTGCCACCAGTGAGGGGGACAGGGACACCGGGGAGCTGTTTTTT.

The CDR3 reads CATSFPGQQNSPLHF. DNA for the CDR3: TGTGCCACCAGCTTTCCGGGACAGCAGAATTCACCCCTCCACTTT. The chain carries TRBV15 and TRBJ1-6; 7 positions match TRBD1. V trimming: 5 bases; J trimming: 7 bases; junction bases outside the gene matches: 8. The CDR3 covers 15 residues. Germline CDR1 reads LNHNV; CDR2 reads YYDKDF (reference sequence).

This chain uses TRBV19 with TRBJ2-7; D is possibly TRBD2 (6 bases). Per germline, CDR1 LNHDA and CDR2 SQIVND (reference sequence). CDR3 length: 14 amino acids. Trimming removed 3 bases from V and 2 bases from J, with 11 bases in between. CDR3 protein: CASSIRGRPYEQYF. CDR3 DNA sequence: TGTGCCAGTAGTATTCGTGGGAGGCCCTACGAGCAGTACTTC.

CDR3 coding DNA: TGTGCCAGCACCACTCGACTAGGGACCGGGGAGCTGTTTTTT. This gives the protein CASTTRLGTGELFF. This rearrangement joins TRBV11-3 to TRBJ2-2, with D perhaps matching TRBD2 (6 bases). Trimming cost V 7 bases and J 5 bases, with 14 bases left between them. Per the germline V gene, CDR1 is SGHNT and CDR2 is YENEEA. The CDR3 totals 14 residues.

The genes are TRBV4-1 and TRBJ2-5; D gene uncertain. CDR1 is MGHRA and CDR2 is YSYEKL in the germline V gene. The CDR3 extends over 14 amino acids. Trimming took 4 bases from V and 5 from J, leaving 14 bases between them. In nucleotides, the CDR3 is TGCGCCAGCAGCCCAAAGGTCCTAGACGAGACCCAGTACTTC. This sequence encodes CASSPKVLDETQYF.

Points on this clone: Other DNA sequences in the sample encode the same CDR3. The chain carries TRBV28 and TRBJ1-2; D not certain. CDR1 MDHEN and CDR2 SYDVKM come from the germline V gene. CDR3 length: 12 amino acids. V was cut by 4 bases and J by 2 bases, with 5 bases left in between. The DNA for the CDR3 is TGTGCCAGCAGTTCGGGGAACTATGGCTACACCTTC. This translates into CASSSGNYGYTF.

The chain couples TRBV7-2 to TRBJ1-2; TRBD1 matches at 11 bases. The ends lost 1 base at V and 8 bases at J; junction bases unmatched: 6. The germline V gene has CDR1 SGHTA and CDR2 FQGNSA. This CDR3 contains 15 residues. CDR3 loop: CASSLGGQGAQGYTF. CDR3 coding DNA: TGTGCCAGCAGCTTAGGCGGACAGGGGGCGCAAGGCTACACCTTC.

This clone has only one observation. This rearrangement joins TRBV9 to TRBJ2-3; TRBD1 matches 9 bases. There are 14 residues in the CDR3. J was trimmed by 6 bases and V by 5 bases; bases with no gene match: 7. Germline assignment: CDR1 SGDLS and CDR2 YYNGEE. The CDR3 DNA is TGTGCCAGCAGGGACACCGGGACAGGGGATACGCAGTATTTT. Protein sequence: CASRDTGTGDTQYF.

The rearrangement uses TRBV27 and TRBJ2-7, with 10 nucleotides matching TRBD1. The CDR3 totals 15 residues. J gave up 5 bases and V 5 bases, and 9 bases lay outside the gene matches. The V gene's germline CDR1 is MNHEY and CDR2 SMNVEV (reference sequence). The CDR3 coding sequence is TGTGCCAGCAGTCCCTATTCGACAGGGGGCAACGAGCAGTACTTC. Encoded protein: CASSPYSTGGNEQYF.

The V call is TRBV15, the J call TRBJ2-5, with D possibly being TRBD1 (5 bases). This CDR3 comprises 14 residues. Germline assignment: CDR1 LNHNV and CDR2 YYDKDF (reference sequence). The V and J ends lost 0 bases and 5 bases respectively, with 10 bases between them. The CDR3 sequence: CATSRDDSRETQYF. The CDR3 nucleotides are TGTGCCACCAGCAGAGATGACAGTCGGGAGACCCAGTACTTC.

The rearrangement uses TRBV7-2 and TRBJ1-6; 8 nucleotides line up with TRBD1. CDR1 and CDR2 (germline): SGHTA, FQGNSA. This CDR3 spans 17 amino acids. V trimming: 5 bases; J trimming: 9 bases; junction bases outside the gene matches: 15. The CDR3 DNA reads as TGTGCCAGCAGCCCCGCGGTCGGGACAGGAATAATTTCACCCCTCCACTTT. This encodes CASSPAVGTGIISPLHF.

The V and J genes are TRBV11-3 and TRBJ1-1; tentatively, D is TRBD1 (6 bases). The CDR3 consists of 13 residues. The germline V and J ends were trimmed by 2 bases and 3 bases, with 7 bases remaining between them. From germline, CDR1 is SGHNT and CDR2 YENEEA. The CDR3 loop reads CASSLNRDTEAFF. CDR3 nucleotide sequence: TGTGCCAGCAGCTTAAACAGGGACACTGAAGCTTTCTTT. The full variable domain, its missing parts supplied by reference TRBV11-3 and TRBJ1-1, is EAGVVQSPRYKIIEKKQPVAFWCNPISGHNTLYWYLQNLGQGPELLIRYENEEAVDDSQLPKDRFSAERLKGVDSTLKIQPAELGDSAVYLCASSLNRDTEAFFGQGTRLTVV.

In its sample, this clone was seen once. This CDR3 reads CASSLGTGPASPLHF. The CDR3 nucleotides read TGCGCCAGCAGCTTGGGTACAGGGCCAGCTTCACCCCTCCACTTT. The chain carries TRBV5-1 and TRBJ1-6, with D perhaps matching TRBD1 (6 bases). V was pared by 0 bases and J by 9 bases, with 13 bases between. CDR3 length: 15 residues. CDR1 and CDR2 from the germline V gene are SGHRS and YFSETQ. Complete variable domain (other parts from reference TRBV5-1 and TRBJ1-6): KAGVTQTPRYLIKTRGQQVTLSCSPISGHRSVSWYQQTPGQGLQFLFEYFSETQRNKGNFPGRFSGRQFSNSRSEMNVSTLELGDSALYLCASSLGTGPASPLHFGNGTRLTVT.

This clone has more than one count but fewer than ten. The chain links TRBV4-3 to TRBJ2-7, with TRBD2 identical over 11 bases. Germline values: CDR1 LGHNA, CDR2 YSLEER. The CDR3 is 18 amino acids. The ends lost 0 bases at V and 7 bases at J; junction bases unmatched: 14. CDR3 sequence reads: CASSQDGPGLAVFGEQYF. As DNA, the CDR3 is TGCGCCAGCAGCCAAGATGGTCCGGGACTAGCGGTTTTTGGGGAGCAGTACTTC.

The genes are TRBV4-2 and TRBJ2-2, with 8 bases lining up with TRBD1. V gave up 0 bases and J gave up 7 bases; unmatched junction bases: 4. Germline V gives CDR1 LGHNA, CDR2 YNFKEQ. The CDR3 spans 15 residues. The CDR3 nucleotides are TGTGCCAGCAGCCAAGATACAGGGGGTTTCGGGGAGCTGTTTTTT. This sequence encodes CASSQDTGGFGELFF.

The chain has TRBV7-9 and TRBJ1-4, with D perhaps TRBD1 (6 bases). The CDR3 consists of 16 residues. Germline V gene lookup returns CDR1 SEHNR and CDR2 FQNEAQ (reference sequence). The ends were cut back, 4 bases at V and 7 bases at J, with 19 bases in the middle. The CDR3 protein is CASSSPAGGAGEKLFF. DNA of the CDR3: TGTGCCAGCAGCTCGCCGGCGGGGGGCGCAGGTGAAAAACTGTTTTTT.

This chain connects TRBV4-1 to TRBJ1-3; tentatively, D is TRBD1 (5 bases). CDR1 and CDR2 (germline): MGHRA, YSYEKL. Between the trimmed V and J ends, which lost 1 base and 0 bases, there was a span of 16 bases. The CDR3 is made up of 18 amino acids. The CDR3 DNA follows: TGCGCCAGCAGCCAAGGCGGGGGGGGTAACCCCTCTGGAAACACCATATATTTT. It codes for CASSQGGGGNPSGNTIYF.

V gene TRBV6-6 combines with J gene TRBJ2-7; 8 nucleotides match TRBD1. Germline CDR1 is MNHNY and CDR2 is SVGAGI (reference sequence). The CDR3 loop spans 14 amino acids. Unmatched junction bases numbered 5, after V lost 6 bases and J lost 1 base. The CDR3 spells CASRRTGTSYEQYF. The CDR3 DNA reads TGTGCCAGCAGGCGGACAGGGACATCCTACGAGCAGTACTTC.

The chain carries TRBV24-1 and TRBJ2-3; D is undetermined. Trimming left V 3 bases short and J 3 bases short, with 6 bases between. CDR1 is KGHDR, CDR2 SFDVKD, per germline. The CDR3 sequence is 13 residues long. In DNA, the CDR3 is TGTGCCACCAGTGATCCGGTTACAGATACGCAGTATTTT. As protein: CATSDPVTDTQYF.

The V call is TRBV5-4, the J call TRBJ1-6, with 8 nucleotides matching TRBD1. The trim removed 2 bases at V and 5 bases at J, leaving 6 bases unmatched. Germline values: CDR1 SGHNT, CDR2 YYREEE (reference sequence). The CDR3 covers 16 residues. CDR3 in DNA: TGTGCCAGCAGCTTCGCTCAGGGGGCCGATAATTCACCCCTCCACTTT. Translated, it gives CASSFAQGADNSPLHF.

The rearrangement links TRBV27 to TRBJ2-5, with D maybe TRBD2 (6 bases). Germline assignment: CDR1 MNHEY and CDR2 SMNVEV (reference sequence). The V end lost 2 bases, the J end lost 5 bases, and 15 bases lay between the germline ends. This CDR3 has 15 residues. In DNA form, the CDR3 reads TGTGCCAGCAGTTTACGTTGGGCCCGGGGGGAGACCCAGTACTTC. It is translated as CASSLRWARGETQYF.

V gene TRBV5-5 combines with J gene TRBJ2-7, with TRBD1 matching over 7 bases. Unmatched junction bases numbered 0, after V lost 3 bases and J lost 3 bases. The CDR3 loop spans 12 amino acids. CDR1 is SGHKS and CDR2 is YYEKEE in the germline V gene (reference sequence). CDR3 region: CASSWDSYEQYF. In nucleotides, the CDR3 is TGTGCCAGCAGCTGGGACAGCTACGAGCAGTACTTC.

The chain uses TRBV5-8 and TRBJ2-2; D perhaps matches TRBD2 (5 bases). V gave up 0 bases and J gave up 5 bases, with 11 bases separating them. This CDR3 contains 15 residues. Germline V gene lookup returns CDR1 SGHTS and CDR2 YDEGEE. The CDR3 spells CASSLGTGGTGELFF. CDR3 sequence (DNA): TGTGCCAGCAGCTTGGGGACTGGTGGGACCGGGGAGCTGTTTTTT.

This clone appeared a single time. This sequence joins TRBV28 and TRBJ1-4, with D possibly matching TRBD1 (6 bases). This CDR3 comprises 15 residues. Germline CDR1 and CDR2: MDHEN and SYDVKM. V dropped 4 bases and J dropped 6 bases, with 15 bases sitting between them. CDR3 residues: CASSSSGGQYEKLFF. In nucleotides, the CDR3 is TGTGCCAGCAGTTCGAGCGGGGGCCAGTATGAAAAACTGTTTTTT.

This clone was detected once. This chain joins TRBV6-5 and TRBJ2-6, with 7 bases lining up with TRBD2. The V and J ends lost 5 bases and 2 bases, in that order; junction bases with no gene match: 3. Germline V gene sequence: CDR1 MNHEY, CDR2 SVGAGI. The CDR3 is made up of 15 amino acids. CDR3 amino acids: CASSPAGAGANVLTF. The CDR3 region has the DNA TGTGCCAGCAGTCCGGCGGGGGCTGGGGCCAACGTCCTGACTTTC.